The 17 T cell receptor beta chains below all came from one sample that was sequenced in a study of cytomegalovirus exposure and HLA in healthy donors. The PCR used 60 Vbeta and 13 Jbeta primers. Method: immunoSEQ multiplex PCR; TCRdb's copy keeps in-frame clones and lacks some. The sample shows 90,000 to 150,000 clones, over 65% of them seen only once. The source material was PBMCs. The receptors here all came from a female donor in good health and CMV-seronegative.

The V gene is TRBV15, the J gene TRBJ2-7; TRBD1 aligns across 8 bases. This CDR3 has 18 amino acids. CDR1 is LNHNV and CDR2 is YYDKDF in the germline V gene (reference sequence). V gave up 0 bases and J gave up 1 base; unmatched junction bases: 11. The CDR3 loop is CATSRDLLEQGDSYEQYF. The CDR3 DNA reads as TGTGCCACCAGCAGAGATCTATTGGAACAGGGGGATTCCTACGAGCAGTACTTC.

V is TRBV18 and J is TRBJ2-6; no firm D call. Looked up from germline, CDR1 is KGHSH and CDR2 is LQKENI. CDR3 length equals 14 residues. Trimming took off 4 bases at V and 2 bases at J, with 6 bases between the two ends. CDR3 sequence (DNA): TGTGCCAGCTCACGTCAGACTGGGGCCAACGTCCTGACTTTC. This translates into CASSRQTGANVLTF.

The J gene is TRBJ1-4, the V gene TRBV5-5, with 11 bases identical to TRBD1. Trimming took 2 bases from V and 7 from J; bases not matched to a gene: 4. Germline CDR1 and CDR2: SGHKS and YYEKEE (reference sequence). This CDR3 has 15 amino acids. CDR3 residues: CASSFGQGASEKLFF. In DNA, the CDR3 is TGTGCCAGCAGCTTCGGACAGGGGGCTAGTGAAAAACTGTTTTTT.

This clone was counted a single time. V usage is TRBV2 and J usage is TRBJ1-1; TRBD1 is a possible D gene (6 bases). There are 14 residues in the CDR3. CDR1 is SNHLY and CDR2 is FYNNEI in the germline V gene. V shed 3 bases and J shed 3 bases, with 11 bases lying between them. In DNA form, the CDR3 reads TGTGCCAGCAGTGATCAGGGGCACGACACTGAAGCTTTCTTT. This translates into CASSDQGHDTEAFF.

This chain connects TRBV6-1 to TRBJ2-2; tentatively, D is TRBD2 (5 bases). The CDR3 is 14 residues long. Germline V gene lookup returns CDR1 MNHNS and CDR2 SASEGT. Trimming removed 5 bases at V and 5 bases at J, with 12 bases between. This CDR3 is CASSSLGDTGELFF. The CDR3 DNA reads as TGTGCCAGCAGTTCTCTCGGGGATACCGGGGAGCTGTTTTTT.

The chain couples TRBV28 to TRBJ1-1, with a possible D match to TRBD1 (6 bases). This CDR3 spans 14 amino acids. CDR1 is MDHEN and CDR2 is SYDVKM in the germline V gene. The V end was cut by 6 bases, the J end by 1 base, with 12 bases between. CDR3 DNA sequence: TGTGCCAGCAGAACACAGGGATCGAACACTGAAGCTTTCTTT. The encoded protein is CASRTQGSNTEAFF.

The chain uses TRBV6-5 and TRBJ2-5; 10 nucleotides match TRBD2. Losses at the gene ends were 5 bases for V and 5 bases for J; bases not matched to a gene: 8. Germline CDR1 is MNHEY and CDR2 is SVGAGI. The CDR3 contains 15 residues. The CDR3 region has the DNA TGTGCCAGCAGTACTTTAGCGGGGGGCTCGGAGACCCAGTACTTC. Its protein product is CASSTLAGGSETQYF.

The chain couples TRBV30 to TRBJ2-3; TRBD2 aligns across 8 bases. Trimming cost V 3 bases and J 0 bases; bases outside gene matches: 8. The germline CDR1 and CDR2 sequences are GTSNPN and SVGIG (reference sequence). The CDR3 has 16 residues. As DNA, the CDR3 is TGTGCCTGGAGCCCCGTAGTAGCGGGGAGCACAGATACGCAGTATTTT. Translation: CAWSPVVAGSTDTQYF.

This chain connects TRBV27 to TRBJ2-1; TRBD2 matches at 7 bases. This CDR3 comprises 13 residues. Per germline, CDR1 MNHEY and CDR2 SMNVEV (reference sequence). Losses at the gene ends were 7 bases for V and 2 bases for J; bases not matched to a gene: 2. CDR3 sequence (DNA): TGTGCCAGCACGGGGGGTACCTACAATGAGCAGTTCTTC. Translation: CASTGGTYNEQFF.

The gene calls are TRBV5-4 and TRBJ2-1, with 8 bases lining up with TRBD1. The J segment lost 4 bases and the V segment lost 0 bases, leaving 3 bases of the junction unmatched. CDR3 length: 15 residues. Germline V gene lookup returns CDR1 SGHNT and CDR2 YYREEE (reference sequence). CDR3 nucleotides: TGTGCCAGCAGCTTGGGCAGGGGGCTATACAATGAGCAGTTCTTC. Its translation is CASSLGRGLYNEQFF.

The chain uses TRBV6-5 and TRBJ2-1; TRBD2 might be the D (5 bases). Trimming left V 2 bases short and J 9 bases short, with 11 bases between. CDR3 size: 13 residues. The V gene's germline CDR1 is MNHEY and CDR2 SVGAGI. CDR3 nucleotide sequence: TGTGCCAGCAGTTACACGGGGTCAGGTGAGCAGTTCTTC. Translating gives CASSYTGSGEQFF.

With respect to this clone: This sample also contains other DNA sequences that code for the same CDR3. This chain links TRBV6-5 with TRBJ2-2, with 7 bases identical to TRBD1. This CDR3 comprises 16 residues. V gave up 0 bases and J gave up 0 bases; unmatched junction bases: 1. CDR1 is MNHEY and CDR2 is SVGAGI in the germline V gene. Here the CDR3 DNA reads TGTGCCAGCAGTTACTCTGGGACAGCGAACACCGGGGAGCTGTTTTTT. This gives the protein CASSYSGTANTGELFF.

This clone was seen once. A read error may account for a junction end that differs from germline. The rearrangement joins TRBV18 to TRBJ2-7, with 7 positions matching TRBD1. Germline V CDR1 and CDR2: KGHSH, LQKENI. The CDR3 loop spans 14 amino acids. CDR3 residues: CASSPETGSYGQYF. CDR3 nucleotide sequence: TGTGCCAGCTCACCAGAGACAGGGTCCTACGGGCAGTACTTC.

Concerning this clone: Other DNA sequences of this sample code for an identical CDR3. This sequence joins TRBV7-8 and TRBJ1-6; 8 bases are a match to TRBD1. Looked up from germline, CDR1 is SGHVS and CDR2 is FQNEAQ. With V trimmed by 5 bases and J by 7 bases, 10 bases remained unmatched. This CDR3 has 16 amino acids. The chain's CDR3 is CASSHGGQAPNSPLHF. The CDR3 DNA follows: TGTGCCAGCAGCCACGGGGGACAGGCGCCAAATTCACCCCTCCACTTT.

This rearrangement joins TRBV6-5 to TRBJ1-6, with 10 bases aligning to TRBD1. CDR1 is MNHEY and CDR2 is SVGAGI in the germline V gene. V lost 4 bases to trimming and J lost 7 bases; unmatched junction nucleotides: 1. The CDR3 runs 14 residues. The CDR3 DNA follows: TGTGCCAGCAGTTTGGGACAGGGGAATTCACCCCTCCACTTT. This codes for CASSLGQGNSPLHF.

The CDR3 here is CASSPLGSSGANYEQYF. CDR3 bases: TGTGCCAGCAGCCCACTCGGTTCTAGCGGGGCTAACTACGAGCAGTACTTC. The chain uses TRBV5-6 and TRBJ2-7; 9 positions agree with TRBD2. Germline CDR1 reads SGHDT; CDR2 reads YYEEEE. V gave up 4 bases and J gave up 3 bases; unmatched junction bases: 14. The CDR3 totals 17 residues. Looking up the rest from reference TRBV5-6 and TRBJ2-7 gives the full variable domain: DAGVTQSPTHLIKTRGQQVTLRCSPKSGHDTVSWYQQALGQGPQFIFQYYEEEERQRGNFPDRFSGHQFPNYSSELNVNALLLGDSALYLCASSPLGSSGANYEQYFGPGTRLTVT.

The chain combines TRBV11-2 with TRBJ2-4; a weak D match, TRBD2 (7 bases). Between the trimmed V and J ends, which lost 1 base and 6 bases, there was a span of 10 bases. CDR1 and CDR2 from the germline V gene are SGHAT and FQNNGV. The CDR3 contains 14 residues. CDR3 nucleotides: TGTGCCAGCAGCTTAGCGGGGGGCCCAAACATTCAGTACTTC. This sequence encodes CASSLAGGPNIQYF.